Following are 28 T cell receptor beta chains from one sample sequenced in a study of Ad26.COV2.S vaccination and SARS-CoV-2 variants. Some clones are missing from TCRdb's copy, which holds only in-frame ones; the method was immunoSEQ multiplex PCR. The table records 350,000 to 450,000 clones, 90% to 95% of them present only once. Sample: peripheral blood, taken after recovery from COVID-19. Receptors were obtained from a human donor who had recovered from COVID-19.

This rearrangement joins TRBV5-4 to TRBJ2-7, with unresolved D. The V gene's germline CDR1 is SGHNT and CDR2 YYREEE (reference sequence). The CDR3 runs to 12 residues. The germline V and J ends were trimmed by 4 bases and 0 bases, with 5 bases remaining between them. As DNA, the CDR3 is TGTGCCAGCAGCCCAGACTCCTACGAGCAGTACTTC. Its protein is CASSPDSYEQYF.

This rearrangement joins TRBV27 to TRBJ2-3; D remains ambiguous. Germline CDR1 reads MNHEY; CDR2 reads SMNVEV (reference sequence). This CDR3 is 14 amino acids long. Trimming cost V 2 bases and J 6 bases, with 12 bases left between them. Here the CDR3 DNA reads TGTGCCAGCAGTTTAGGGTCTAGTTTTGATACGCAGTATTTT. Protein: CASSLGSSFDTQYF.

The chain uses TRBV6-2 or TRBV6-3 and TRBJ1-6; weak D call: TRBD1 (6 bases). V shed 0 bases and J shed 0 bases, with 15 bases lying between them. Germline V gene lookup returns CDR1 MNHEY and CDR2 SVGEGT. This CDR3 contains 19 residues. The CDR3 reads CASSYSRGQTSSYNSPLHF. CDR3 sequence (DNA): TGTGCCAGCAGTTACTCGAGAGGACAGACGAGCTCCTATAATTCACCCCTCCACTTT.

This chain joins TRBV14 and TRBJ1-2, with D possibly TRBD1 on 5 matching bases. Germline CDR1 SGHDN, CDR2 FVKESK. The CDR3 runs to 14 residues. V was pared by 0 bases and J by 7 bases, with 12 bases between. CDR3 protein: CASSQDWGLGGYTF. CDR3 sequence (DNA): TGTGCCAGCAGCCAAGATTGGGGGTTGGGTGGCTACACCTTC.

The rearrangement links TRBV9 to TRBJ1-6; D is uncertain. Trimming pared 2 bases from V and 8 bases from J, leaving 11 bases between. Germline V gene data show CDR1 as SGDLS and CDR2 as YYNGEE. The CDR3 runs 14 residues. CDR3 in DNA: TGTGCCAGCAGCGTTGGCCGCGGGCATTCACCCCTCCACTTT. It encodes CASSVGRGHSPLHF.

This chain links TRBV6-5 with TRBJ2-7; 7 bases map to TRBD1. The CDR3 extends over 15 amino acids. Germline V gene data show CDR1 as MNHEY and CDR2 as SVGAGI. V shed 6 bases and J 4 bases; nucleotides not matched to a gene: 12. In nucleotides, the CDR3 is TGTGCCAGCAGCCTAGGGACAGCTCCTCCTTACGAGCAGTACTTC. It translates to CASSLGTAPPYEQYF.

This sequence joins TRBV19 and TRBJ2-3; 13 nucleotides agree with TRBD2. This CDR3 has 16 amino acids. Germline V gives CDR1 LNHDA, CDR2 SQIVND (reference sequence). Trimming took 3 bases from V and 4 from J; bases not matched to a gene: 4. CDR3 bases: TGTGCCAGTAGTATTCGACTAGCGGGGGGAGCAGATACGCAGTATTTT. Translating it yields CASSIRLAGGADTQYF.

This chain joins TRBV19 and TRBJ1-2; no clear D gene. CDR3 length: 13 residues. V was pared by 5 bases and J by 4 bases, with 11 bases between. Germline assignment: CDR1 LNHDA and CDR2 SQIVND (reference sequence). The DNA for the CDR3 is TGTGCCAGTAGTTGGGGAACAATCTATGGCTACACCTTC. Protein: CASSWGTIYGYTF.

The rearrangement links TRBV11-2 to TRBJ1-2; no reliable D call. The germline V and J ends were trimmed by 2 bases and 8 bases, with 18 bases remaining between them. This CDR3 has 15 amino acids. Germline V gene sequence: CDR1 SGHAT, CDR2 FQNNGV. CDR3 nucleotides: TGTGCCAGCAGCTTATCCACAGCCATCTCGAGAGGCTACACCTTC. Translating it yields CASSLSTAISRGYTF.

The rearrangement uses TRBV19 and TRBJ2-3; TRBD1 is a possible D gene (7 bases). The CDR3 sequence is 16 residues long. Germline V lookup: CDR1 LNHDA, CDR2 SQIVND (reference sequence). V lost 6 bases, J lost 6 bases, and 22 bases lay in between. The CDR3 reads CASRTRGGGARDTQYF. In DNA, the CDR3 is TGTGCCAGTAGGACACGAGGAGGGGGCGCGAGGGATACGCAGTATTTT.

The CDR3 loop reads CASSFWGPSTDTQYF. The CDR3 DNA follows: TGTGCCAGCAGTTTTTGGGGTCCTAGCACAGATACGCAGTATTTT. The chain uses TRBV27 and TRBJ2-3; D unclear. Germline V gives CDR1 MNHEY, CDR2 SMNVEV (reference sequence). V lost 3 bases to trimming and J lost 0 bases, with 10 bases between them. This CDR3 spans 15 amino acids.

This clone was counted once. The gene calls are TRBV29-1 and TRBJ1-4; maybe TRBD1 (5 bases). Trimming took 6 bases from V and 8 from J, leaving 19 bases between them. CDR1 is SQVTM and CDR2 is ANQGSEA in the germline V gene. This CDR3 is built from 14 residues. The DNA of the CDR3 is TGCAGCGTGGACCGTCTCTCGACAGCCGAAAAACTGTTTTTT. It specifies CSVDRLSTAEKLFF.

The chain is built from TRBV9 and TRBJ1-1; D unclear. V lost 0 bases to trimming and J lost 5 bases, with 14 bases between them. The CDR3 is made up of 15 amino acids. Per the germline V gene, CDR1 is SGDLS and CDR2 is YYNGEE. CDR3 DNA: TGTGCCAGCAGCGTAGTTGGCCCTTTGGGGACTGAAGCTTTCTTT. It specifies CASSVVGPLGTEAFF.

The V gene is TRBV7-2, the J gene TRBJ1-5, with 7 bases lining up with TRBD1. Germline values: CDR1 SGHTA, CDR2 FQGNSA. The trim removed 5 bases at V and 4 bases at J, leaving 14 bases unmatched. The CDR3 covers 17 residues. CDR3 sequence (DNA): TGTGCCAGCAGCCCCGCCGGGATGCAGGGGGTTAATCAGCCCCAGCATTTT. Translated, it gives CASSPAGMQGVNQPQHF.

The chain employs TRBV7-7 and TRBJ2-1; 10 bases are a match to TRBD2. The CDR3 runs 15 residues. The germline gives CDR1 SSHAT, CDR2 FNYEAQ (reference sequence). With V trimmed by 5 bases and J by 4 bases, 5 bases remained unmatched. The DNA for the CDR3 is TGTGCCAGCAGCGCAGCAGCGGGGGGGTACAATGAGCAGTTCTTC. Its protein is CASSAAAGGYNEQFF.

This rearrangement joins TRBV6-5 to TRBJ2-3, with D unresolved. Germline V lookup: CDR1 MNHEY, CDR2 SVGAGI. V lost 6 bases to trimming and J lost 2 bases, with 9 bases between them. CDR3 length: 13 residues. The CDR3 bases are TGTGCCAGCAGGACCCGACACACAGATACGCAGTATTTT. Translating it yields CASRTRHTDTQYF.

The CDR3 DNA reads as TGCGCCAGCAGCCGGGACTCCTACGAGCAGTACTTC. Translated: CASSRDSYEQYF. The chain recombines TRBV5-1 with TRBJ2-7; perhaps TRBD2 as D (5 bases). The CDR3 is 12 residues long. Trimming cost V 4 bases and J 0 bases, with 5 bases left between them. Germline CDR1 SGHRS, CDR2 YFSETQ.

The genes are TRBV7-3 and TRBJ2-5, with no clear D. The CDR3 is made up of 13 amino acids. V lost 5 bases and J lost 4, with 11 bases in between. Per germline, CDR1 SGHTA and CDR2 FQGTGA. CDR3 nucleotides: TGTGCCAGCAGCACCGGGCTAGGAGAGACCCAGTACTTC. It translates to CASSTGLGETQYF.

The rearrangement joins TRBV11-2 to TRBJ1-2; the D is unclear. The CDR3 extends over 14 amino acids. Germline V gene data show CDR1 as SGHAT and CDR2 as FQNNGV. The ends were cut back, 5 bases at V and 2 bases at J, with 12 bases in the middle. CDR3 protein: CASSPYAANYGYTF. CDR3 DNA: TGTGCCAGCAGCCCATATGCCGCGAACTATGGCTACACCTTC.

The chain employs TRBV7-9 and TRBJ2-7; D perhaps matches TRBD2 (7 bases). This CDR3 has 15 amino acids. V was shortened by 6 bases and J by 0 bases, with 15 bases between the two germline ends. Germline values: CDR1 SEHNR, CDR2 FQNEAQ (reference sequence). The CDR3 protein is CASRPGGGASYEQYF. The CDR3 nucleotides read TGTGCCAGCAGACCGGGCGGGGGCGCCTCCTACGAGCAGTACTTC. The full variable domain, rest sourced from reference TRBV7-9 and TRBJ2-7, is DTGVSQNPRHKITKRGQNVTFRCDPISEHNRLYWYRQTLGQGPEFLTYFQNEAQLEKSRLLSDRFSAERPKGSFSTLEIQRTEQGDSAMYLCASRPGGGASYEQYFGPGTRLTVT.

The V and J genes are TRBV7-2 and TRBJ1-1; D is unclear. V was shortened by 1 base and J by 0 bases, with 9 bases between the two germline ends. The CDR3 runs to 15 residues. The V gene's germline CDR1 is SGHTA and CDR2 FQGNSA. The CDR3: CASSLVVSLNTEAFF. For the CDR3, the DNA is TGTGCCAGCAGCTTAGTCGTCAGCTTGAACACTGAAGCTTTCTTT.

CDR3 bases: TGTGCCAGCAGGTACCGGGACGCCTATGGCTACACCTTC. Its protein is CASRYRDAYGYTF. The genes are TRBV12-3 or TRBV12-4 and TRBJ1-2; possible D gene TRBD1, 5 bases. CDR3 length equals 13 residues. V was shortened by 6 bases and J by 4 bases, with 12 bases between the two germline ends.

V usage is TRBV5-4 and J usage is TRBJ2-2; D could derive from TRBD1 or TRBD2 (5 bases each). Germline CDR1 and CDR2: SGHNT and YYREEE (reference sequence). The CDR3 covers 16 residues. Trimming left V 4 bases short and J 1 base short, with 14 bases between. The CDR3 DNA follows: TGTGCCAGCAGCGATCCGGGACGGAAGAACACCGGGGAGCTGTTTTTT. It translates to CASSDPGRKNTGELFF. The variable domain in full, with the rest retrieved from reference TRBV5-4 and TRBJ2-2, is ETGVTQSPTHLIKTRGQQVTLRCSSQSGHNTVSWYQQALGQGPQFIFQYYREEENGRGNFPPRFSGLQFPNYSSELNVNALELDDSALYLCASSDPGRKNTGELFFGEGSRLTVL.

The chain links TRBV6-6 to TRBJ2-7; 9 nucleotides line up with TRBD1. The CDR3 consists of 15 residues. V lost 10 bases to trimming and J lost 3 bases; unmatched junction nucleotides: 13. Germline V gene data show CDR1 as MNHNY and CDR2 as SVGAGI (reference sequence). CDR3 sequence: CAIQPGQGRHYEQYF. CDR3 DNA sequence: TGTGCCATCCAACCGGGACAGGGTCGCCACTACGAGCAGTACTTC.

The gene calls are TRBV7-8 and TRBJ1-5; D is ambiguous. V was pared by 2 bases and J by 0 bases, with 5 bases between. The CDR3 runs to 14 residues. Germline CDR1 SGHVS, CDR2 FQNEAQ. The CDR3 DNA reads as TGTGCCAGCAGCTTACCGGGTAGCAATCAGCCCCAGCATTTT. It yields the protein CASSLPGSNQPQHF. The entire variable domain, with the rest obtained from reference TRBV7-8 and TRBJ1-5, is as follows: GAGVSQSPRYKVAKRGQDVALRCDPISGHVSLFWYQQALGQGPEFLTYFQNEAQLDKSGLPSDRFFAERPEGSVSTLKIQRTQQEDSAVYLCASSLPGSNQPQHFGDGTRLSIL.

The chain joins TRBV11-1 to TRBJ2-7; no clear D. The CDR3 extends over 14 amino acids. V lost 1 base to trimming and J lost 2 bases, with 9 bases between them. Per germline, CDR1 SGHAT and CDR2 FQDESV (reference sequence). CDR3 residues: CASSLEGRAYEQYF. The CDR3 DNA reads TGTGCCAGCAGCTTAGAGGGCAGAGCCTACGAGCAGTACTTC.

A note on this clone: Other nucleotide sequences from this sample produce the same CDR3. The chain is built from TRBV6-5 and TRBJ1-2; 8 bases are a match to TRBD1. V lost 6 bases and J lost 8; bases outside the gene matches: 8. The CDR3 is 13 residues long. The germline V gene has CDR1 MNHEY and CDR2 SVGAGI. In DNA form, the CDR3 reads TGTGCCAGCAGCCGAGGACAGGGCGGGGGCTACACCTTC. Its translation: CASSRGQGGGYTF.

The chain has TRBV18 and TRBJ1-1, with D unresolved. The germline V gene encodes CDR1 KGHSH and CDR2 LQKENI. CDR3 size: 16 residues. V was cut by 3 bases and J by 1 base, with 15 bases left in between. The CDR3: CASSPPSQSRNTEAFF. The CDR3 bases are TGTGCCAGCTCACCGCCCAGCCAATCCCGGAACACTGAAGCTTTCTTT.